This TCR beta chain comes out of a study of massively parallel sequencing of T cell beta chains (dated by TCRdb to 2009 to 2011). General notes on the study: Human TCR beta CDR3 diversity in peripheral blood was profiled using 5'-RACE, Illumina short-read sequencing and a dedicated short-read assembly strategy. What the work shows at the level of the full study, not this receptor alone: By subsampling, clonotype counts were shown to rise linearly with read number, indicating that sequencing depth was far from saturation. The reported gene usage frequencies may have been skewed by preferential PCR amplification of some TRBV and TRBJ sequences. A single sequence read was the only support for most clonotypes (about 65% of the roughly 34,000), which could in principle inflate the apparent diversity. A unique TRBV gene could be assigned to only roughly 23,000 (about 70%) of the clonotypes. CDR3 beta lengths ranging from 21 to 81 nucleotides were observed, with a peak at 45 nucleotides. TRBV usage was found to range from around 0.01% for TRBV17 to 24% to 25% for TRBV20-1, and TRBJ usage was found to range from less than 2% for TRBJ2-6 to approximately 17% for TRBJ2-1. Across the 33,664 distinct clonotypes, single-copy clonotypes accounted for around 70% of clonotypes yet represented only 18.8% of assemblies. Since the RNA was pooled from many donors, the results capture clonotype abundance averaged across the population rather than the repertoire of any individual.

Concerning this clonotype: Its recognized antigen is unknown. The sample holds no much larger clone one base away, and base qualities are not on file.

The germline V gene (reference sequence) provides CDR1 SGHNT and CDR2 YYREEE. CDR3 length: 13 amino acids, cysteine to phenylalanine. The entry retains the CDR3 DNA only, 39 bases that are in frame from base 1. V loses 0 bases of germline sequence and J loses 3 bases, and the interval between the two ends is 4 bases. Everyone in the donor pool was aged roughly 18 to 40 years, and the pool included hundreds of males and about 180 females. From 150 to 200 liters of pooled peripheral blood, peripheral leukocyte polyA+ RNA was isolated. A commercial mRNA preparation from normal human peripheral blood leukocytes, pooled from a few hundred individuals, served as the starting material. Sequencing was performed on an Illumina Genome Analyzer II. Two rounds of nested PCR with TRBC1/TRBC2-specific primers produced a RACE product of about 520 bp, and the RACE product was then gel-purified. To give RACE a 5' anchor, first-strand cDNA synthesis used a TRBC-specific primer together with a template-switching oligonucleotide. Because the RACE amplicon was too long for direct short-read sequencing, the RACE amplicon was concatemerized by ligation and sheared by sonication. PAGE was used to isolate a size fraction of 100 to 300 bp, and that fraction then underwent shotgun sequencing on the Illumina platform. In separate sequencing runs on an Illumina GAII, 18.8 million 36-nt reads and 21.7 million 50-nt single-end reads were generated. The original methods were these. Assembly of the roughly 40 million pooled reads was done with iSSAKE, using the parameters -m 15, -o 2 and -r 0.7. De novo CDR3 beta assemblies were seeded by reads aligning to the ends of Ensembl TRBV gene predictions that carried unmatched junctional bases. Clonotype abundance was estimated as the number of matching assembled contigs, not raw read depth. Of the assembled clonotypes, roughly 2,100 (around 5.9%) had in-frame stop codons and were removed, leaving approximately 34,000 productive clonotypes. Of the roughly 290 unique TCR sequences obtained by Sanger sequencing of cloned RACE products, around 75% were also present in the Illumina assembly. Through fastp at Q25 and MiXCR, TCRdb rebuilt clones from the public reads, retaining in-frame beta chains. Entries that share a CDR3 protein sequence are merged under the most common genes and DNA. The V and J calls reflect TCRdb's pipeline rather than the authors' work. This sample is represented by some 4,000 distinct CDR3 sequences; 30% to 45% of them were singletons. The ten largest clonotypes hold roughly 3% of the sample.

Input material: commercial RNA from peripheral blood pooled from many donors. This sequence uses TRBV5-4 and TRBJ2-1; no D gene can be assigned with confidence. The sequence was obtained from a pool of human donors in good health; the sample was commercial RNA pooled from many donors. The bases read TGTGCCAGCAGCTTGGGAGGCTACAATGAGCAGTTCTTC. Translated, it reads CASSLGGYNEQFF.